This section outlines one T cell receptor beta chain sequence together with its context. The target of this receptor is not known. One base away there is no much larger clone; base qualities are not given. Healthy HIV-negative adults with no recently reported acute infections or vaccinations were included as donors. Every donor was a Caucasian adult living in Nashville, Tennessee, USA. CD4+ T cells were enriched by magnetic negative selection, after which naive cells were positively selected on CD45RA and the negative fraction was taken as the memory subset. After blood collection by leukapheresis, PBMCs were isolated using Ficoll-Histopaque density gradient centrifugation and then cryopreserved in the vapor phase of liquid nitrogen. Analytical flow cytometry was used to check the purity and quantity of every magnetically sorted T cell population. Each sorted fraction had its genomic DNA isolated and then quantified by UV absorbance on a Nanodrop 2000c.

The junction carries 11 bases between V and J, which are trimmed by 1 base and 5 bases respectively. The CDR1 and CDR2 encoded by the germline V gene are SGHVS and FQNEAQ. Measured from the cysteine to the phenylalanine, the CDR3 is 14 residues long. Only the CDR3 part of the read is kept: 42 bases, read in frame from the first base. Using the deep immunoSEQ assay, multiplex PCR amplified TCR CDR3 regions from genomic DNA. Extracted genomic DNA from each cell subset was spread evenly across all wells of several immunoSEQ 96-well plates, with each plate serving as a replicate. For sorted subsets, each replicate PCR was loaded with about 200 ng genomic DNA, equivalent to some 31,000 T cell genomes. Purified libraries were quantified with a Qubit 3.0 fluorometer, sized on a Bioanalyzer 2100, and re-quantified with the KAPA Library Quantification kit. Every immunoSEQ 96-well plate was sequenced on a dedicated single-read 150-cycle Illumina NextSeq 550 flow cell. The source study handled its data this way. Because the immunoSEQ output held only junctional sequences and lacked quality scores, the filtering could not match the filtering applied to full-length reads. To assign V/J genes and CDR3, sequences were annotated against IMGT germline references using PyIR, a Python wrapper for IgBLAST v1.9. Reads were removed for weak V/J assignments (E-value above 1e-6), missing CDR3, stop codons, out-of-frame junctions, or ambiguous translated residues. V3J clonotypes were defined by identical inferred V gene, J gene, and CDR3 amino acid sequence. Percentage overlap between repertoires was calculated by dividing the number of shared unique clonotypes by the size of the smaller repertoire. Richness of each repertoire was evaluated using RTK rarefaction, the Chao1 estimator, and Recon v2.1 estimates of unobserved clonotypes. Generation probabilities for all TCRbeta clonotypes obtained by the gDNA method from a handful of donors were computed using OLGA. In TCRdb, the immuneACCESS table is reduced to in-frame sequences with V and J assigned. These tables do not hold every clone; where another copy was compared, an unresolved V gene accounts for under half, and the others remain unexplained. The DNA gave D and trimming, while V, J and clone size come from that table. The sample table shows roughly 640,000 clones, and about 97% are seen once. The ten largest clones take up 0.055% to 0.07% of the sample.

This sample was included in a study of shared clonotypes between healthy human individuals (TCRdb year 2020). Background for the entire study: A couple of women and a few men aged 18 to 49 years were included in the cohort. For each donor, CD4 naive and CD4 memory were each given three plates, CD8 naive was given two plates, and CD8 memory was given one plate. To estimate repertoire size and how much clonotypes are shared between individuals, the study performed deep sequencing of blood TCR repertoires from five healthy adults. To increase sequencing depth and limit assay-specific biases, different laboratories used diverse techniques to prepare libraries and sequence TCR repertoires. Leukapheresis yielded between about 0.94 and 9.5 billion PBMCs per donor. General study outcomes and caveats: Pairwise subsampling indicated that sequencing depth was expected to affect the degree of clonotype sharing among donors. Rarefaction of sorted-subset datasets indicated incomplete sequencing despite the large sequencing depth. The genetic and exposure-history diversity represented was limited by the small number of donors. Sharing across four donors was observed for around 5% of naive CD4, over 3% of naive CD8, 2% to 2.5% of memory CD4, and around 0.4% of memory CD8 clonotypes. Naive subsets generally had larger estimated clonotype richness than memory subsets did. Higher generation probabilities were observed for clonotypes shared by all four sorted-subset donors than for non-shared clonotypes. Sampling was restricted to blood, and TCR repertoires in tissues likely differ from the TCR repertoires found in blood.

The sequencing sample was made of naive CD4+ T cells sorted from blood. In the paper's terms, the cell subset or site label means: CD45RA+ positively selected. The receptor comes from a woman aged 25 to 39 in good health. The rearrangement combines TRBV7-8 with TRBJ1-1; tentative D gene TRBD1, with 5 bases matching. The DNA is TGTGCCAGCAGCTTAGTTCCAGGGCGAACTGAAGCTTTCTTT. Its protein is CASSLVPGRTEAFF. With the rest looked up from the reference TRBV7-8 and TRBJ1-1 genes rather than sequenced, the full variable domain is GAGVSQSPRYKVAKRGQDVALRCDPISGHVSLFWYQQALGQGPEFLTYFQNEAQLDKSGLPSDRFFAERPEGSVSTLKIQRTQQEDSAVYLCASSLVPGRTEAFFGQGTRLTVV.